This TCR beta chain is from a study of cytomegalovirus exposure and HLA in healthy donors (dated by TCRdb to 2016 to 2017). About the full investigation: A later analysis indicated that the roughly 120 validation repertoires were generated on the platform also employed for the 700 or so repertoires of the first cohort. High-throughput TCR immunosequencing, statistical association of individual TCRs with disease status, and machine learning were combined to predict cytomegalovirus infection status. The aim of the study was to test whether cataloging public T cell receptors could identify signatures of past pathogen exposure. A separate validation cohort of over 95 different subjects was used in addition to the 666-subject first cohort. Beyond this particular receptor, the publication reports: A total of roughly 160 TCR beta chains were listed by the study as associated with cytomegalovirus. In vitro tests confirmed that a few of the cytomegalovirus-associated TCR beta chains recognize cytomegalovirus antigens. Most TCR sequences were observed very rarely across donors, whereas some public TCRs were present in many individuals. A later analysis found that TCRs clustered in the first cohort also tended to co-occur in the 120 or so validation repertoires, with more than 90% of cluster scores above 0. The authors suggested that the approach could potentially be extended to other disease states and immunological phenotypes. The classifier was reported to diagnose cytomegalovirus status with high specificity and sensitivity in both the original cohort and the validation cohort. The validation cohort had no HLA typing available for a later analysis, so co-occurrence within that cohort was assessed over all 110 or so repertoires.

With regard to this clone: Its cognate antigen has yet to be identified. No per-base quality is available; no much larger clone lies one base away.

V and J lose 4 bases and 10 bases, and a span of 17 bases separates them. The CDR3 sequence holds 13 residues, the cysteine and phenylalanine included. The DNA shown is the 39-base CDR3, in frame from base 1. For CDR1 and CDR2, the germline V gene lists SGHRS and YFSETQ. The receptor library was made with the immunoSEQ multiplex PCR assay. The authors processed their data as follows. A statistical classification framework was built to diagnose cytomegalovirus status from the catalog of TCR beta chain sequences. This immuneACCESS table, as held by TCRdb, lists in-frame sequences with V and J called but not all clones. Of the missing ones, under half trace to an unresolved V gene in checked studies; the others have no known cause. The V and J calls and the clone size are those of that table, but D and trimming were determined from the DNA. The sample table records 65,000 to 75,000 clones; 80% to 95% of these occur just once. About 5.4% of the sample lies in the top ten.

Donors formed part of the validation cohort, which comprised about 120 subjects and was distinct from the first cohort of roughly 600 subjects. The sequence derives from a man between 18 and 29 years old in good health and CMV-seropositive. The sample comprised PBMCs. Recombination linked TRBV5-1 to TRBJ1-2; a tentative D call is TRBD1 (5 bases match). In nucleotides, the sequence is TGCGCCAGCAGCCGGCGCCTCGACAGCCACTACACCTTC. This gives the protein CASSRRLDSHYTF.